These 29 T cell receptor beta chains share one sample of origin, sequenced in a study of cytomegalovirus exposure and HLA in healthy donors. With 60 Vbeta and 13 Jbeta primers, the PCR was carried out. Here immunoSEQ multiplex PCR was the method, and the copy in TCRdb shows in-frame clones only, minus some. Of over 100,000 clones in the sample, roughly 78% are singletons; the top ten hold approximately 3.9%. Sample: PBMCs. Receptors originate from a man aged 45 to 65 in good health and CMV-seropositive.

This chain joins TRBV5-1 and TRBJ2-5; 9 nucleotides match TRBD1. CDR3 size: 14 residues. Germline CDR1 and CDR2: SGHRS and YFSETQ. The ends lost 4 bases at V and 5 bases at J; junction bases unmatched: 6. The CDR3 DNA follows: TGCGCCAGCAGCCCGGGACAGGGCTGGGAGACCCAGTACTTC. It specifies CASSPGQGWETQYF.

This clone was seen a handful of times. The chain joins TRBV29-1 to TRBJ2-1, with D unresolved. The CDR3 spans 11 residues. CDR1 and CDR2 from the germline V gene are SQVTM and ANQGSEA. V was trimmed by 3 bases and J by 14 bases, leaving 14 bases between them. CDR3 DNA sequence: TGCAGCGTTGATGAGGTTAGAACCGAGTTCTTC. Encoded protein: CSVDEVRTEFF.

The chain combines TRBV4-1 with TRBJ2-2; maybe TRBD2 (5 bases). V was shortened by 3 bases and J by 9 bases, with 11 bases between the two germline ends. Germline CDR1 MGHRA, CDR2 YSYEKL. This CDR3 is 13 amino acids long. CDR3 in DNA: TGCGCCAGCAGCCACGGTGAGGGCAGGGAGCTGTTTTTT. Encoded protein: CASSHGEGRELFF.

The table lists this clone with a few counts. V gene TRBV7-9 combines with J gene TRBJ2-3; 8 bases match TRBD1. Germline lookup yields CDR1 SEHNR and CDR2 FQNEAQ (reference sequence). The J segment lost 5 bases and the V segment lost 1 base, leaving 8 bases of the junction unmatched. The CDR3 is made up of 16 amino acids. Here the CDR3 DNA reads TGTGCCAGCAGCTTAGGAGCCCAGGGGGCAGGAGATACGCAGTATTTT. Its translation: CASSLGAQGAGDTQYF.

The chain combines TRBV2 with TRBJ2-7, with 9 nucleotides matching TRBD1. Germline V gene lookup returns CDR1 SNHLY and CDR2 FYNNEI. This CDR3 region has 14 residues. V lost 4 bases and J lost 2; bases outside the gene matches: 3. The CDR3 DNA follows: TGTGCCAGCAGTGCACAGGGGGCCCCCTACGAGCAGTACTTC. It is translated as CASSAQGAPYEQYF.

V usage is TRBV6-1 and J usage is TRBJ1-1; possibly TRBD1 for D (5 bases). The germline V gene encodes CDR1 MNHNS and CDR2 SASEGT. This CDR3 contains 14 residues. V was pared by 2 bases and J by 1 base, with 8 bases between. CDR3 amino acids: CASSEWGGNTEAFF. The DNA of the CDR3 is TGTGCCAGCAGTGAATGGGGCGGGAACACTGAAGCTTTCTTT.

The rearrangement uses TRBV10-3 and TRBJ2-3; perhaps TRBD2 as D (6 bases). Trimming shortened V by 2 bases and J by 0 bases, and 15 bases separated the two germline ends. CDR1 is ENHRY, CDR2 SYGVKD, per germline. The CDR3 runs 17 residues. CDR3 sequence (DNA): TGTGCCATCAGTGAGCCGCGGGACTTTTCTAGCACAGATACGCAGTATTTT. This sequence encodes CAISEPRDFSSTDTQYF.

The chain is built from TRBV6-5 and TRBJ1-2, with TRBD1 as a possible D gene (6 bases). Trimming took off 0 bases at V and 5 bases at J, with 13 bases between the two ends. The germline gives CDR1 MNHEY, CDR2 SVGAGI. The CDR3 covers 15 residues. The CDR3 DNA reads as TGTGCCAGCAGTTACTCGGCAGGGGATGGTTATGGCTACACCTTC. This translates into CASSYSAGDGYGYTF.

The chain joins TRBV6-5 to TRBJ1-1; D gene uncertain. Per the germline V gene, CDR1 is MNHEY and CDR2 is SVGAGI. This CDR3 is 12 amino acids long. With 6 bases removed from V and 7 bases from J, the gap between germline ends came to 12 bases. The CDR3 region is CASSEYTFEAFF. In DNA, the CDR3 is TGTGCCAGCAGCGAATACACATTTGAAGCTTTCTTT.

This clone appeared a single time. V gene TRBV11-1 combines with J gene TRBJ2-2; D gene unclear. Trimming stripped 5 bases from V and 4 bases from J, with 11 bases between. The CDR3 consists of 14 residues. Germline CDR1 and CDR2: SGHAT and FQDESV (reference sequence). CDR3 protein: CASSPRGLTGELFF. The CDR3 coding sequence is TGTGCCAGCAGCCCCCGCGGCCTCACCGGGGAGCTGTTTTTT.

CDR3 residues: CASSDSASGGTDTQYF. CDR3 DNA: TGTGCCAGCAGTGACTCGGCTAGCGGGGGCACAGATACGCAGTATTTT. This chain joins TRBV6-4 and TRBJ2-3, with 9 bases identical to TRBD2. The germline V gene has CDR1 MRHNA and CDR2 SNTAGT. Losses at the gene ends were 0 bases for V and 1 base for J; bases not matched to a gene: 2. The CDR3 runs to 16 residues.

V is TRBV28 and J is TRBJ2-7, with TRBD1 matching over 7 bases. The CDR3 loop spans 12 amino acids. Looked up from germline, CDR1 is MDHEN and CDR2 is SYDVKM. Germline trimming cut 3 bases from V and 5 bases from J; bases unmatched to any gene: 1. The CDR3 sequence is CASSLGQHEQYF. The CDR3 bases are TGTGCCAGCAGTTTGGGACAGCACGAGCAGTACTTC.

This clone was detected only a few times. Here the CDR3 DNA reads TGTGCCAGCAGTAGTGACAAGTCCCTTAACTATGGCTACACCTTC. Translating it yields CASSSDKSLNYGYTF. The gene calls are TRBV5-6 and TRBJ1-2; D is undetermined. Trimming removed 5 bases from V and 1 base from J, with 15 bases in between. The CDR3 contains 15 residues. Germline assignment: CDR1 SGHDT and CDR2 YYEEEE. The full variable domain, completed using reference TRBV5-6 and TRBJ1-2, is DAGVTQSPTHLIKTRGQQVTLRCSPKSGHDTVSWYQQALGQGPQFIFQYYEEEERQRGNFPDRFSGHQFPNYSSELNVNALLLGDSALYLCASSSDKSLNYGYTFGSGTRLTVV.

The chain is built from TRBV25-1 and TRBJ2-1, with 13 nucleotides matching TRBD2. In germline, CDR1 is MGHDK, CDR2 SYGVNS. The CDR3 runs 16 residues. V trimming: 4 bases; J trimming: 7 bases; junction bases outside the gene matches: 7. CDR3 bases: TGTGCCAGCAGTGCCTGGACTAGCGGGAGTTGGAATGAGCAGTTCTTC. The encoded protein is CASSAWTSGSWNEQFF.

This chain joins TRBV11-2 and TRBJ2-7; 9 nucleotides match TRBD2. Per germline, CDR1 SGHAT and CDR2 FQNNGV. There are 17 residues in the CDR3. V lost 5 bases to trimming and J lost 5 bases; unmatched junction nucleotides: 16. CDR3 DNA: TGTGCCAGCAGCCGCTATACGACTAGCGGTAACCTAGACGAGCAGTACTTC. Its translation: CASSRYTTSGNLDEQYF.

V gene TRBV5-1 combines with J gene TRBJ2-4; a possible D gene is TRBD1 (6 bases). The V and J ends lost 0 bases and 13 bases respectively, with 17 bases between them. The CDR3 spans 14 residues. The germline V gene encodes CDR1 SGHRS and CDR2 YFSETQ. The CDR3 reads CASSLAGYGDTQYF. The CDR3 DNA is TGCGCCAGCAGCTTGGCGGGTTATGGGGACACCCAGTACTTC.

This clone was observed a few times. The chain recombines TRBV2 with TRBJ2-3; 8 bases are a match to TRBD2. The CDR3 spans 14 residues. CDR1 is SNHLY and CDR2 is FYNNEI in the germline V gene. V shed 5 bases and J 2 bases; nucleotides not matched to a gene: 3. The DNA for the CDR3 is TGTGCCAGCAGTCCGGGACTAGTCACAGATACGCAGTATTTT. Translation gives CASSPGLVTDTQYF.

There are a few counts of this clone. This chain uses TRBV27 with TRBJ2-3; 11 nucleotides align to TRBD2. Germline-derived CDR1 and CDR2 are MNHEY and SMNVEV (reference sequence). The CDR3 runs 18 residues. Trimming cost V 5 bases and J 2 bases; bases outside gene matches: 12. CDR3 in amino acids: CASSPSAGLAEPTDTQYF. Here the CDR3 DNA reads TGTGCCAGCAGTCCGAGCGCGGGACTAGCGGAGCCCACAGATACGCAGTATTTT.

V gene TRBV6-1 combines with J gene TRBJ1-2, with D perhaps TRBD1 (6 bases). Germline V gives CDR1 MNHNS, CDR2 SASEGT. The CDR3 is made up of 14 amino acids. The germline V and J ends were trimmed by 4 bases and 2 bases, with 11 bases remaining between them. CDR3 DNA sequence: TGTGCCAGCAGTGGGTCGCAGGGGAACTATGGCTACACCTTC. It specifies CASSGSQGNYGYTF.

The V call is TRBV7-9, the J call TRBJ2-2; perhaps TRBD1 as D (5 bases). V was pared by 1 base and J by 3 bases, with 9 bases between. CDR1 and CDR2 from the germline V gene are SEHNR and FQNEAQ (reference sequence). The CDR3 runs 15 residues. The DNA for the CDR3 is TGTGCCAGCAGCTTAGGGTCAGGGTACACCGGGGAGCTGTTTTTT. It translates to CASSLGSGYTGELFF.

Remarks on this clone: An end of the junction does not agree with germline; a read error may underlie this. V usage is TRBV5-1 and J usage is TRBJ2-4; a possible D gene is TRBD2 (7 bases). The CDR3 is 16 amino acids. Germline-derived CDR1 and CDR2 are SGHRS and YFSETQ. CDR3 residues: CAGSLAGEGVSNIQYF. CDR3 nucleotides: TGCGCCGGCAGCTTGGCCGGGGAGGGGGTCTCAAACATTCAGTACTTC.

Of note for this clone: One end of the junction fails to match germline, which may point to a read error. The V and J genes are TRBV6-6 and TRBJ1-1; 7 bases agree with TRBD1. Germline CDR1 MNHNY, CDR2 SVGAGI (reference sequence). This CDR3 has 13 residues. The CDR3 protein is CASTAGTAPLRNF. CDR3 bases: TGTGCCAGCACCGCCGGGACAGCACCCTTAAGGAATTTT.

The CDR3 loop is CASSGSGGVRTGELFF. For the CDR3, the DNA is TGTGCCAGCAGCGGGTCAGGGGGCGTTAGGACCGGGGAGCTGTTTTTT. The rearrangement joins TRBV7-2 to TRBJ2-2; 8 nucleotides align to TRBD1. Looked up from germline, CDR1 is SGHTA and CDR2 is FQGNSA. There are 16 residues in the CDR3. The ends lost 5 bases at V and 5 bases at J; junction bases unmatched: 10.

The chain has TRBV14 and TRBJ1-1; 8 positions agree with TRBD1. V lost 5 bases and J lost 0; bases outside the gene matches: 11. The germline CDR1 and CDR2 sequences are SGHDN and FVKESK. This CDR3 spans 17 amino acids. The CDR3 DNA is TGTGCCAGCAGCACCCGGGACAGGATTGGGATGAACACTGAAGCTTTCTTT. It is translated as CASSTRDRIGMNTEAFF.

This clone has more than one count but fewer than ten. The chain is built from TRBV7-6 and TRBJ2-2, with unresolved D. The ends were cut back, 4 bases at V and 1 base at J, with 4 bases in the middle. CDR1 is SGHVS, CDR2 FNYEAQ, per germline. This CDR3 has 13 amino acids. The CDR3 DNA is TGTGCCAGCAGCTCCCGGAACACCGGGGAGCTGTTTTTT. Amino acid sequence: CASSSRNTGELFF.

The chain links TRBV28 to TRBJ1-4, with TRBD1 matching over 9 bases. The CDR3 consists of 15 residues. CDR1 and CDR2 from the germline V gene are MDHEN and SYDVKM. Losses at the gene ends were 8 bases for V and 8 bases for J; bases not matched to a gene: 12. CDR3 region: CASGPRDRAREKLFF. The DNA for the CDR3 is TGTGCCAGCGGGCCCCGGGACAGGGCTCGCGAAAAACTGTTTTTT.

The sample holds a few counts of this clone. The rearrangement joins TRBV11-3 to TRBJ2-7; 12 positions agree with TRBD1. The CDR3 is 15 amino acids. Germline assignment: CDR1 SGHNT and CDR2 YENEEA. The ends lost 5 bases at V and 5 bases at J; junction bases unmatched: 7. CDR3 nucleotides: TGTGCCAGCAGCCCCGGGACAGGGGGCAGGGACGAGCAGTACTTC. It is translated as CASSPGTGGRDEQYF.

This chain links TRBV10-2 with TRBJ1-2, with D possibly being TRBD1 (6 bases). The V and J ends lost 8 bases and 10 bases respectively, with 20 bases between them. Germline CDR1 and CDR2: WSHSY and SAAADI. This CDR3 contains 13 residues. The CDR3 protein is CASAPGHIQFYTF. The CDR3 nucleotides read TGCGCCAGCGCCCCGGGACATATTCAGTTCTACACCTTC.

The chain uses TRBV2 and TRBJ2-5; 8 nucleotides line up with TRBD2. V dropped 3 bases and J dropped 4; count of bases not matched to a gene: 10. CDR1 is SNHLY, CDR2 FYNNEI, per germline. The CDR3 is 16 amino acids. The CDR3: CASSDAGGPLSETQYF. The CDR3 DNA is TGTGCCAGCAGTGATGCGGGGGGCCCCCTCTCAGAGACCCAGTACTTC.